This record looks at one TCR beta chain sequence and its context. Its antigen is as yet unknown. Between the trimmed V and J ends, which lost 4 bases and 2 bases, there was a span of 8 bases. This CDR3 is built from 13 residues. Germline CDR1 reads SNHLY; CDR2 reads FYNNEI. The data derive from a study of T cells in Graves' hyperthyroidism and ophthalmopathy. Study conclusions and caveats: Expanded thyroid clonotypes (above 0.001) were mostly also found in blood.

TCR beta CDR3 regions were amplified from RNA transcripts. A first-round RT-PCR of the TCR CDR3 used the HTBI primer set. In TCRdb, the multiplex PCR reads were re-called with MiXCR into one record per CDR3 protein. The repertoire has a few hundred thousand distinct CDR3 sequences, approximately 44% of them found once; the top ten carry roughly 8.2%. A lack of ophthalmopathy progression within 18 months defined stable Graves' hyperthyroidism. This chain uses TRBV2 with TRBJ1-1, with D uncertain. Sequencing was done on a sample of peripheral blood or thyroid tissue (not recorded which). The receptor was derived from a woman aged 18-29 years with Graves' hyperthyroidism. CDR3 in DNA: TGTGCCAGCAGTGGACCCCTTAACACTGAAGCTTTCTTT. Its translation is CASSGPLNTEAFF.